These T cell receptor beta chains were read from a single sample in a study of blood T cell repertoires in COVID-19. TCRdb's copy holds only in-frame clones and misses some; the assay was immunoSEQ multiplex PCR. The sample carries about 190,000 clones, approximately 91% recorded once. The sequenced sample was peripheral blood. Source of these receptors: a man in his 70s with active or convalescent COVID-19. Each CDR3 is given without its conserved first and last residue. Each record gives: V gene, CDR3 protein.

>TRBV10-1
ASSPGQGTNSPLH
>TRBV30
AWSVRSGGADTQY
>TRBV10-3
AISEGRAETQY
>TRBV7-2
ASSLEEFSPLH
>TRBV28
ASSIPGTGQAYEQY
>TRBV7-2
ASSLSPGGNEQF
>TRBV18
ASSPKNTEAF
>TRBV5-1
ASSSGLASNSYNEQF
>TRBV3-1/TRBV3-2
ASSDRVTYGYT
>TRBV10-3
AISDRSSVNTEAF
>TRBV6-1
ASSEAGLGSYEQY
>TRBV5-1
ASSLVGGPGANVLT
>TRBV28
ASSTRGLYSPLH
>TRBV11-2
ASSLDRVRRLF
>TRBV3-1/TRBV3-2
ASSQVAGIPYGYT
>TRBV5-4
ASSSSSYEQY
>TRBV6-5
ASRDGLLGEQF
>TRBV11-2
ASSLIGSNQPQH
>TRBV18
ASSPPAQGGKLF
>TRBV6-6
ASSYSRVGELF
>TRBV5-1
ASSPRDRGTTNEKLF
>TRBV11-2
ASSSDRGRYTGELF
>TRBV21-1
ASSMEGGFDGYT
>TRBV7-9
ASSYERGETQY
>TRBV28
ASRWGGGSAGELF
>TRBV12-3/TRBV12-4
ASRLYTDTQY
>TRBV18
ASSPTGRTTDTQY
>TRBV5-1
ASSPWTLVNSPLH
>TRBV3-1/TRBV3-2
ASSQVPTSTDTQY
>TRBV28
ASSLMGRQGLSGYT
>TRBV19
ASSEAGLDTQY
>TRBV28
ASNGGSGYT
>TRBV6-2/TRBV6-3
ASSHLPDLSSTRNEQF
>TRBV21-1
ASSSYPRVAGAPIGTQY
>TRBV7-2
ASSLTGSLGQPQH
>TRBV20-1
SARLQETQY
>TRBV9
ASSSQTGVGELF
>TRBV7-9
ASGQATRGTEAF
>TRBV2
ASSDRGLSGDSTDTQY
>TRBV29-1
SAIILGSLH
>TRBV7-9
ASSLDNRPQETQY
>TRBV3-1/TRBV3-2
ASSLTADTQY
>TRBV12-3/TRBV12-4
ASSSPGRHEQY
>TRBV29-1
SVSKGGETQY
>TRBV2
ASSAHLGGLAGAFSYNEQF